This T cell receptor (beta chain) was retrieved from a study of T-cell memory formation after mild COVID-19. General observations from the study: Later expanders leaned toward CD4+, whereas clones contracting from day 15 to 85 were balanced CD4/CD8.

V shed 7 bases, J shed 5 bases, and the junction held 9 bases outside the gene matches. The CDR3 has 14 residues. CDR1 and CDR2 from the germline V gene are MNHEY and SMNVEV (reference sequence). This clonotype was seen a few times. The antigen is unknown. A 5'RACE reaction primed in the constant segment made cDNA libraries of TCR alpha and TCR beta, and these carried sample barcodes and UMIs. TCRdb processed the 5' RACE reads anew with MiXCR; each CDR3 protein has one entry. The data contain hundreds of thousands of distinct CDR3 sequences, around 20% of them singletons. The sample was PBMCs or a T cell subset sorted from them (not recorded which). The V and J genes are TRBV27 and TRBJ2-5, with 8 bases identical to TRBD2. The origin of this receptor is an adult woman who had mild COVID-19 (a few samples of this study predate the infection). Cell type and time point are not known. CDR3 protein: CASKGGLVEETQYF. CDR3 bases: TGTGCCAGCAAGGGGGGACTAGTCGAGGAGACCCAGTACTTC.